Listed here is a single T cell receptor beta chain. Its antigen is currently unknown. PCR involved 60 Vbeta and 13 Jbeta primers. Assay used: immunoSEQ multiplex PCR; TCRdb lists only in-frame clones, some missing. The repertoire consists of 130,000 to 150,000 clones, with 65% to 85% occurring once and the leading ten covering about 6.7%. V lost 1 base and J 1 base, leaving 8 bases between the germline ends. The CDR3 runs to 15 residues. Germline lookup yields CDR1 SGHTA and CDR2 FQGNSA. The data were obtained in a study of cytomegalovirus exposure and HLA in healthy donors. In the study overall: Tens of millions of unique TCRs from HLA-typed donors made up an early data release. Study results and limitations: A later analysis found TCR association rates differed by HLA locus, highest for DRB1 and lowest for HLA-C.

The clonotype was recovered from a woman aged 40 to 50 in good health and CMV-seropositive. J is TRBJ1-5 and V is TRBV7-2; the D is unclear. The specimen was PBMCs. The DNA for the CDR3 is TGTGCCAGCAGCTTAGTAGGAGGGAGCAATCAGCCCCAGCATTTT. It yields the protein CASSLVGGSNQPQHF.